Listed below are T cell receptor beta chains from one sample, sequenced in a study of T cells in Graves' hyperthyroidism and ophthalmopathy. Each CDR3 protein is one row after TCRdb ran MiXCR on the multiplex PCR reads. The sample holds around 500,000 distinct CDR3 sequences, 20% to 25% seen once. The specimen sequenced was blood. The receptors come from a woman between 70 and 85 years old with Graves' ophthalmopathy. The CDR3 runs from the conserved cysteine through the conserved F or W. The order of the fields is J gene, V gene, D gene, CDR3 length, clone size, CDR3 protein, CDR3 DNA. The D gene is left open where the match is weak. For some rows the clone size is stated as once, few or many, or as a class when expanded; others skip it.

J gene: TRBJ2-1
V gene: TRBV10-3
D gene: NA
CDR3 length: 15
clone size: NA
CDR3 protein: CAISDPGGRENEQFF
CDR3 DNA: TGTGCCATCAGTGATCCCGGGGGAAGGGAAAATGAGCAGTTCTTC

J gene: TRBJ2-7
V gene: TRBV11-2
D gene: NA
CDR3 length: 13
clone size: many
CDR3 protein: CASSLVGAGEQYF
CDR3 DNA: TGTGCCAGCAGCTTGGTGGGAGCAGGGGAGCAGTACTTC

J gene: TRBJ2-1
V gene: TRBV6-1
D gene: NA
CDR3 length: 15
clone size: many
CDR3 protein: CASSVFSGEGSEQFF
CDR3 DNA: TGTGCCAGCAGTGTGTTTAGCGGAGAGGGCAGTGAGCAGTTCTTC

J gene: TRBJ2-2
V gene: TRBV20-1
D gene: TRBD1
CDR3 length: 16
clone size: NA
CDR3 protein: CSATKNRGRRTGELFF
CDR3 DNA: TGCAGTGCTACTAAAAACAGGGGGCGAAGGACCGGGGAGCTGTTTTTT

J gene: TRBJ2-7
V gene: TRBV15
D gene: NA
CDR3 length: 14
clone size: NA
CDR3 protein: CATSRDRVSYEQYF
CDR3 DNA: TGTGCCACCAGCAGAGACCGAGTCTCCTACGAGCAGTACTTC

J gene: TRBJ2-7
V gene: TRBV6-5
D gene: NA
CDR3 length: 11
clone size: NA
CDR3 protein: CASTNGIEQYF
CDR3 DNA: TGTGCCAGCACCAACGGGATCGAGCAGTACTTC

J gene: TRBJ1-2
V gene: TRBV6-1
D gene: TRBD1
CDR3 length: 11
clone size: many
CDR3 protein: CASRGDSYYTF
CDR3 DNA: TGTGCCAGCAGAGGGGACAGCTACTACACCTTC

J gene: TRBJ2-1
V gene: TRBV29-1
D gene: TRBD2
CDR3 length: 15
clone size: NA
CDR3 protein: CSVAVLAGVEGEQFF
CDR3 DNA: TGCAGCGTCGCAGTACTAGCGGGAGTAGAGGGTGAGCAGTTCTTC

J gene: TRBJ1-5
V gene: TRBV30
D gene: TRBD1
CDR3 length: 14
clone size: few
CDR3 protein: CAWSVHRGGQPQHF
CDR3 DNA: TGTGCCTGGAGTGTTCACAGGGGCGGGCAGCCCCAGCATTTT

J gene: TRBJ1-1
V gene: TRBV10-3
D gene: NA
CDR3 length: 14
clone size: few
CDR3 protein: CAISVVGSNTEAFF
CDR3 DNA: TGTGCCATCAGTGTAGTGGGATCAAACACTGAAGCTTTCTTT

J gene: TRBJ2-7
V gene: TRBV27
D gene: NA
CDR3 length: 13
clone size: NA
CDR3 protein: CASSFGVGYEQYF
CDR3 DNA: TGTGCCAGCAGTTTTGGGGTAGGCTACGAGCAGTACTTC

J gene: TRBJ2-3
V gene: TRBV9
D gene: NA
CDR3 length: 17
clone size: NA
CDR3 protein: CASTFAWGRRLADTQYF
CDR3 DNA: TGTGCCAGCACCTTCGCATGGGGCAGACGCCTCGCAGATACGCAGTATTTT

J gene: TRBJ2-5
V gene: TRBV28
D gene: NA
CDR3 length: 15
clone size: few
CDR3 protein: CASSKAGTQQETQYF
CDR3 DNA: TGTGCCAGCAGTAAAGCCGGGACACAGCAAGAGACCCAGTACTTC

J gene: TRBJ2-6
V gene: TRBV6-1
D gene: NA
CDR3 length: 13
clone size: NA
CDR3 protein: CATRDSGANVLTF
CDR3 DNA: TGTGCCACCCGTGACTCTGGGGCCAACGTCCTGACTTTC

J gene: TRBJ2-3
V gene: TRBV12-3/TRBV12-4
D gene: TRBD1
CDR3 length: 13
clone size: NA
CDR3 protein: CASNRGRSDTQYF
CDR3 DNA: TGTGCCAGCAACAGGGGAAGGTCGGATACGCAGTATTTT

J gene: TRBJ1-6
V gene: TRBV10-3
D gene: TRBD1
CDR3 length: 12
clone size: NA
CDR3 protein: CAINAQGGPLHF
CDR3 DNA: TGTGCCATCAACGCCCAGGGGGGGCCCCTCCACTTT

J gene: TRBJ1-1
V gene: TRBV6-1
D gene: NA
CDR3 length: 14
clone size: NA
CDR3 protein: CASSSNRGVTEAFF
CDR3 DNA: TGTGCCAGCAGTTCCAACCGGGGGGTCACTGAAGCTTTCTTT

J gene: TRBJ2-7
V gene: TRBV5-1
D gene: TRBD1
CDR3 length: 16
clone size: few
CDR3 protein: CASRKGQGTLSYEQYF
CDR3 DNA: TGCGCCAGCAGAAAGGGACAGGGGACCCTCTCCTACGAGCAGTACTTC

J gene: TRBJ1-4
V gene: TRBV19
D gene: NA
CDR3 length: 13
clone size: NA
CDR3 protein: CASSGRLAEKLFF
CDR3 DNA: TGTGCCAGTAGCGGACGCCTAGCTGAAAAACTGTTTTTT

J gene: TRBJ1-2
V gene: TRBV28
D gene: TRBD1
CDR3 length: 13
clone size: NA
CDR3 protein: CASSLLPTGGYTF
CDR3 DNA: TGTGCCAGCAGTTTACTGCCGACAGGGGGTTACACCTTC

J gene: TRBJ1-1
V gene: TRBV15
D gene: NA
CDR3 length: 14
clone size: many
CDR3 protein: CATSRGVQNTEAFF
CDR3 DNA: TGTGCCACCAGCAGGGGGGTACAGAACACTGAAGCTTTCTTT

J gene: TRBJ2-5
V gene: TRBV11-3
D gene: NA
CDR3 length: 15
clone size: few
CDR3 protein: CASSLRQGGGETQYF
CDR3 DNA: TGTGCCAGCAGCTTAAGGCAGGGAGGGGGAGAGACCCAGTACTTC

J gene: TRBJ1-1
V gene: TRBV7-2
D gene: NA
CDR3 length: 15
clone size: NA
CDR3 protein: CASSLGGRGITEAFF
CDR3 DNA: TGTGCCAGCAGCTTAGGCGGACGGGGGATAACTGAAGCTTTCTTT

J gene: TRBJ2-1
V gene: TRBV19
D gene: NA
CDR3 length: 13
clone size: few
CDR3 protein: CASAAPPGHEQFF
CDR3 DNA: TGTGCCAGTGCCGCTCCCCCAGGGCATGAGCAGTTCTTC

J gene: TRBJ2-5
V gene: TRBV28
D gene: NA
CDR3 length: 15
clone size: many
CDR3 protein: CASSPPRRTQETQYF
CDR3 DNA: TGTGCCAGCAGTCCCCCCCGGCGGACTCAAGAGACCCAGTACTTC

J gene: TRBJ1-1
V gene: TRBV7-8
D gene: NA
CDR3 length: 14
clone size: many
CDR3 protein: CASSAGQRNTEAFF
CDR3 DNA: TGTGCCAGCAGCGCCGGACAGCGTAACACTGAAGCTTTCTTT

J gene: TRBJ2-1
V gene: TRBV12-3/TRBV12-4
D gene: NA
CDR3 length: 12
clone size: few
CDR3 protein: CASSSDRLRKFF
CDR3 DNA: TGTGCCAGCAGTTCCGACAGGTTAAGGAAGTTCTTC